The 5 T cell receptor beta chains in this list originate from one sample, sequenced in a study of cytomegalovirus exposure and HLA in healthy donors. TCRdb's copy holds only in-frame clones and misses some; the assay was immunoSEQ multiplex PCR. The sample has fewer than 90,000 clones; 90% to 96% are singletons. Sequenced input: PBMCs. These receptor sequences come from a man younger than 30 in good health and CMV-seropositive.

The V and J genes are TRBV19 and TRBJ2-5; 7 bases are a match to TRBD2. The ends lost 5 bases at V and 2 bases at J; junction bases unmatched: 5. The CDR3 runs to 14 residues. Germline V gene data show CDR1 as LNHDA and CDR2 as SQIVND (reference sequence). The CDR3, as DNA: TGTGCCAGTAGTTTCCGGACTAGACAAGAGACCCAGTACTTC. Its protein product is CASSFRTRQETQYF.

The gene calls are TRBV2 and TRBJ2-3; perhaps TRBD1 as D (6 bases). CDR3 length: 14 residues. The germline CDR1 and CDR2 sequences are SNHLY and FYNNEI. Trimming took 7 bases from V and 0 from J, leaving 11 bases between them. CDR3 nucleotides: TGTGCCAGCAACGACGGGACAAGCACAGATACGCAGTATTTT. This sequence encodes CASNDGTSTDTQYF.

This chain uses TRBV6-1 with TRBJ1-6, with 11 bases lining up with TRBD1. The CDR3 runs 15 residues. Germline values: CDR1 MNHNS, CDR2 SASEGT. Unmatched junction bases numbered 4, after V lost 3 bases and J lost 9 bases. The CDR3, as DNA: TGTGCCAGCAGTGAGACAGGGACAGGGGGTTCACCCCTCCACTTT. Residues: CASSETGTGGSPLHF.

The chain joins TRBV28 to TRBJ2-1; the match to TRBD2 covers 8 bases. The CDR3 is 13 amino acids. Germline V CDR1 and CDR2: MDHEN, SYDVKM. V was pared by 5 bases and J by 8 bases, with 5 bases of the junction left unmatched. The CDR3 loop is CASSTSGSDEQFF. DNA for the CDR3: TGTGCCAGCAGTACTAGCGGCTCGGATGAGCAGTTCTTC. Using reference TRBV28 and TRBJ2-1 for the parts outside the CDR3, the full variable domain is DVKVTQSSRYLVKRTGEKVFLECVQDMDHENMFWYRQDPGLGLRLIYFSYDVKMKEKGDIPEGYSVSREKKERFSLILESASTNQTSMYLCASSTSGSDEQFFGPGTRLTVL.

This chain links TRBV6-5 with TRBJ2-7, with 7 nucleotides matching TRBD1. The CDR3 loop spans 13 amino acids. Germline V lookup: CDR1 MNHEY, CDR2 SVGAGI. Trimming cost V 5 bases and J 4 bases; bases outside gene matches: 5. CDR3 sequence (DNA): TGTGCCAGCAGTCAGCCGGGACAGTACGAGCAGTACTTC. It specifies CASSQPGQYEQYF.